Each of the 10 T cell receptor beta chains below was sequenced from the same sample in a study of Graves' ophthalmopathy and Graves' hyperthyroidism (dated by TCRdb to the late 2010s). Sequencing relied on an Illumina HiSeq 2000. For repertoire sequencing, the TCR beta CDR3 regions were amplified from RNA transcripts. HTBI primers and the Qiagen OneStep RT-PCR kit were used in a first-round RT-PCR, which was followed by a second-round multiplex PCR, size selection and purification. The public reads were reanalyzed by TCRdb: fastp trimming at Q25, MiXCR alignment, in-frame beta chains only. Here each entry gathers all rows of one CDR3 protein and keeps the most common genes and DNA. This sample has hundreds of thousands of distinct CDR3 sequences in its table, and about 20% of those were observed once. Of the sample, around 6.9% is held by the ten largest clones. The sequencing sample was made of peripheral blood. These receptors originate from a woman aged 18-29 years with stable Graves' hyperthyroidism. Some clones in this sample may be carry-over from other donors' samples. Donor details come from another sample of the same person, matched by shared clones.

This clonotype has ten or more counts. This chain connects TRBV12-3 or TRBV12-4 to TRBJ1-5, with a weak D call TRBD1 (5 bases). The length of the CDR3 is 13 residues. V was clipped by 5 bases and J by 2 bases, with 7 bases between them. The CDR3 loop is CASSARGNQPQHF. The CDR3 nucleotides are TGTGCCAGCAGTGCCAGGGGCAATCAGCCCCAGCATTTT.

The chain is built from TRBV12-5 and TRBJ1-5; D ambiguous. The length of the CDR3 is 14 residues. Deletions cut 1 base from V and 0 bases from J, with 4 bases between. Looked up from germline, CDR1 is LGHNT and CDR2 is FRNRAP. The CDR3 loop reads CASGLGPSNQPQHF. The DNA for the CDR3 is TGTGCTAGTGGTTTGGGGCCTAGCAATCAGCCCCAGCATTTT.

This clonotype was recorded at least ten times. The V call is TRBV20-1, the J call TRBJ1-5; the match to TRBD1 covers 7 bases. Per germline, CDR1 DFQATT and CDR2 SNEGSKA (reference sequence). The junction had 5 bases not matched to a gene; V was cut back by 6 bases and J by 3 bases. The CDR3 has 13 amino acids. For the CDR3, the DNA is TGCAGTGCCTCCGGGACAGTCAATCAGCCCCAGCATTTT. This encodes CSASGTVNQPQHF.

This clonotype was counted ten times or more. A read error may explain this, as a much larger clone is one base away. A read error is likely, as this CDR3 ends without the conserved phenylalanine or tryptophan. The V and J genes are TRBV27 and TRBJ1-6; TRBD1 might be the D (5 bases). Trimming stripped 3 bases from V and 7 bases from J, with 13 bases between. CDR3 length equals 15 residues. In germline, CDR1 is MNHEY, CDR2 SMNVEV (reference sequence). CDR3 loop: CASSLSLTVNSPLHS. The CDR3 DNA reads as TGTGCCAGCAGTTTGTCCCTGACAGTAAATTCACCCCTCCACTCT.

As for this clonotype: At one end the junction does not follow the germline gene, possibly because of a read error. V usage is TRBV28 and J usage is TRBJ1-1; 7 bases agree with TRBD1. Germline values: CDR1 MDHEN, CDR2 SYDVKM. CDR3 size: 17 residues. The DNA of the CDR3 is TGTACCAGCAGTTTTCAGGGAGGGGGCGGTCCGAACACTGAAGCTTTCTTT. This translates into CTSSFQGGGGPNTEAFF. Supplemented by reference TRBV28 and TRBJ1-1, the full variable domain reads DVKVTQSSRYLVKRTGEKVFLECVQDMDHENMFWYRQDPGLGLRLIYFSYDVKMKEKGDIPEGYSVSREKKERFSLILESASTNQTSMYLCTSSFQGGGGPNTEAFFGQGTRLTVV.

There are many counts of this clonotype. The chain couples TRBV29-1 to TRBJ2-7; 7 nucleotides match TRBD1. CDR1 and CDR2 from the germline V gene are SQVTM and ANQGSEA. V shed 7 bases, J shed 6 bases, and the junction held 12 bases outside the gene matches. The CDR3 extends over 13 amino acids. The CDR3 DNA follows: TGCAGCGCCTACTACTCAACAGGGGTCGAGCAGTACTTC. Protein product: CSAYYSTGVEQYF.

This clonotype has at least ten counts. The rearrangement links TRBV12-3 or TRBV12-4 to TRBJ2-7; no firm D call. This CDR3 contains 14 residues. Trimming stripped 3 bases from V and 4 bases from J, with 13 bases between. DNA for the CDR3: TGTGCCAGCAGTTTTTCACCTTGGGGATACGAGCAGTACTTC. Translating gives CASSFSPWGYEQYF.

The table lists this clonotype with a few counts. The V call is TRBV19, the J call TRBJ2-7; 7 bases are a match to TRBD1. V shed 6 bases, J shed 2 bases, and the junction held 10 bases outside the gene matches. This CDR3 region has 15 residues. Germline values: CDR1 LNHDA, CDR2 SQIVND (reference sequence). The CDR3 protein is CASSNSGQQTYEQYF. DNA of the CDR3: TGTGCCAGTAGCAATTCGGGACAGCAGACCTACGAGCAGTACTTC.

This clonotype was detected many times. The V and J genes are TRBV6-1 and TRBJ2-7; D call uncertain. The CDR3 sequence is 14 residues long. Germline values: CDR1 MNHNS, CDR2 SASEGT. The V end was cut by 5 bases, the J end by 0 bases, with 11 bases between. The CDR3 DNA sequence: TGTGCCAGCAGTCGTTACGTTAGCTCCTACGAGCAGTACTTC. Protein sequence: CASSRYVSSYEQYF.

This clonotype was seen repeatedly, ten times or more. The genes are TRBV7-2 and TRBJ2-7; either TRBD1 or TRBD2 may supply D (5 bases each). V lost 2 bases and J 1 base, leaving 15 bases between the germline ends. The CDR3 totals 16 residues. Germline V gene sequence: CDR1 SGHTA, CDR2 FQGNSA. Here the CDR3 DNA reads TGTGCCAGCAGCTTAAACTTCGGGACGGGATCCTACGAGCAGTACTTC. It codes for CASSLNFGTGSYEQYF.